Listed below are T cell receptor beta chains from one sample, sequenced in a study of post-analysis software for immune sequencing data. TCRdb itself ran the PCR reads through MiXCR, one entry per CDR3 protein. The sample consists of about 160,000 distinct CDR3 sequences, roughly 40% of them appearing once. Sequenced here: blood, sampled after autologous hematopoietic stem cell transplantation. These receptors were obtained from a girl aged 10-17 years with multiple sclerosis. The CDR3 runs from the conserved cysteine through the conserved F or W. D genes are given only for firm matches. Clone size is shown for a subset of rows, as once, few, many or a class of expanded clone.

size	V	J	D	CDR3	DNA
-	TRBV14	TRBJ2-7	TRBD2	CASSLQRGYEQYF	TGTGCCAGCAGCCTTCAGCGGGGCTACGAGCAGTACTTC
-	TRBV13	TRBJ2-7	-	CASSLTGREQYF	TGTGCCAGCAGCTTAACGGGGCGCGAGCAGTACTTC
few	TRBV14	TRBJ2-1	-	CASSQAGPAHNEQFF	TGTGCCAGCAGCCAAGCGGGTCCGGCCCACAATGAGCAGTTCTTC
few	TRBV10-3	TRBJ1-2	TRBD1	CAIMRGQGNYGYTF	TGTGCCATCATGAGGGGACAGGGCAACTATGGCTACACCTTC
-	TRBV7-2	TRBJ2-4	-	CASSLAGTEKNIQYF	TGTGCCAGCAGCTTAGCCGGGACTGAAAAAAACATTCAGTACTTC
-	TRBV7-9	TRBJ1-1	TRBD1	CASSLTSGTGWNTEAFF	TGTGCCAGCAGCTTAACATCCGGGACAGGGTGGAACACTGAAGCTTTCTTT
-	TRBV4-3	TRBJ2-1	-	CASSPSPVAQSTNEQFF	TGCGCCAGCAGCCCCTCTCCCGTAGCTCAATCCACTAATGAGCAGTTCTTC
few	TRBV4-1	TRBJ2-5	-	CASSQEEDQETQYF	TGCGCCAGCAGCCAAGAAGAAGACCAAGAGACCCAGTACTTC
few	TRBV13	TRBJ1-2	-	CASSLDGQISGYTF	TGTGCCAGCAGCTTAGATGGTCAGATCTCTGGCTACACCTTC
-	TRBV5-1	TRBJ2-5	TRBD2	CASSLASGREETQYF	TGCGCCAGCAGCTTGGCTAGCGGGAGGGAAGAGACCCAGTACTTC